This TCR beta chain was obtained from a study of monozygotic twins with inflammatory bowel disease (dated by TCRdb to the late 2010s). Notes on the research overall: The complete study included about 30 monozygotic twin pairs: 19 IBD-discordant Danish pairs and nine German pairs, of which four were IBD-concordant and five were IBD-discordant. The search for disease-associated traits relied mainly on comparing, within discordant pairs, IBD patients with their genetically identical healthy co-twins. Each individual had, on average, about 151 000 unique TCRalpha sequences and 181 000 unique TCRbeta sequences available for analysis.

Libraries were made using 5' RACE. Each TCR library was prepared from 3,000 to 4,500 ng of total RNA. cDNA was synthesized with SMARTScribe reverse transcriptase in eight separate reactions per sample. During cDNA synthesis, template switching introduced unique molecular identifiers that contained a 6-nucleotide sample barcode. Two nested PCRs of about 17 and 10 cycles amplified the TCRalpha and TCRbeta cDNA, and bead purification followed each PCR. Before amplification, the cDNA was treated with uracil DNA-glycosylase and purified using the QIAquick PCR purification kit. In the second PCR, Illumina TruSeq-compatible adapters and sample-specific barcodes were added. TapeStation and Qubit were used to check library quality and concentration, and approximately 5.5 ng of each library went into the pool. Sequencing of pooled libraries was carried out on an Illumina HiSeq2500 single-index Rapid Run using 2 x 100 bp reads and custom sequencing primers. Per the source publication's procedure: MiGEC version 1.2.6 was used for UMI-based consensus assembly, which corrected PCR and sequencing errors. MiXCR version 2.1.1 was used for V(D)J alignment, clonotype assembly and CDR3 extraction. To normalise gene usage, clonotype sharing and MAIT/NKT TCR abundance, the top 1000, 10 000 and 20 000 clonotypes in each sample were analysed. After downsampling to 27 000 UMIs, diversity was calculated as the inverse Simpson index using the vegan R package. Paired Mann-Whitney U tests on discordant twin pairs were used, with Benjamini-Hochberg multiple-testing correction. TCRdb reprocessed the reads and provides one entry for every CDR3 protein sequence; no DNA is given. It is TCRdb's table, rather than the study itself, that gives the V and J calls and clone size. The sample table on file contains 210,000 or so distinct CDR3 sequences. 6% to 9% of the sample is in the top ten clones.

Its CDR3 holds 14 amino acids, cysteine through phenylalanine. DNA is not on record. Based on the germline V gene, the CDR1 and CDR2 sequences are SGHRS and YFSETQ. Regarding this clonotype: Its antigen is not yet known.

The investigation overall reported the following: No single strong signal or clonotype linked to IBD turned up in the results, so the idea that one exists was not supported. Differing immunosuppressive treatments among patients may have added background noise and inter-individual variability to the repertoires. IBD patients had lower TCRbeta repertoire diversity, measured by the inverse Simpson index, than their healthy co-twins. Repertoire similarity did not differ between concordant and discordant twins, possibly due to limited statistical power. Compared with healthy twins, IBD patients had fewer clonotypes in common with other individuals, a difference most pronounced in patients showing signs of disease activity. The analysis was unable to tell different T cell subtypes apart.

A 2.5 ml peripheral blood sample was drawn into PAXgene tubes per donor and stored at -80°C. Without any T cell sorting, total RNA was extracted from whole blood using the PAXgene blood miRNA kit on an automated QIAcube. Deep TCRalpha and TCRbeta repertoire profiling with unique molecular barcoding was performed on peripheral blood of monozygotic twin pairs concordant or discordant for inflammatory bowel disease. Smoking habits were recorded for all twin pairs, and individuals were classified as current, former or never smokers. The chain uses TRBV5-1 and TRBJ1-1. The clonotype was recovered from a human donor with ulcerative colitis or Crohn's disease, or a healthy co-twin of an affected twin (not recorded which). The sequencing input was blood. The CDR3 region: CASSLASGNTEAFF.